This T cell receptor (beta chain) was profiled in a study of T cells expressing NK-cell markers. The TCR beta cDNA came from 5'RACE template switching with UMIs. TCRdb re-called the 5' RACE reads and shows each CDR3 protein once, DNA omitted. This repertoire includes 200,000 to 300,000 distinct CDR3 sequences. The CDR3 has 15 amino acids. Germline CDR1 and CDR2: DFQATT and SNEGSKA (reference sequence). The TCR comes from a man between 18 and 29 years old in good health. The chain couples TRBV20-1 to TRBJ2-1; no DNA is available, so the TRBD1 call from TCRdb remains unchecked. The sequencing input was blood T cells: a sorted CD56 or NKG2C T cell subset, CD4+ or CD8+ T cells, or bulk PBMC T cells (not recorded which). Here the CDR3 reads CSARTDRVDFNEQFF.